This is a list of T cell receptor beta chains from one sample in a study of T cells after yellow fever vaccination. TCRdb passed the 5' RACE reads through MiXCR, listing each CDR3 protein once. The profile shows about 350,000 distinct CDR3 sequences, roughly 10% of them singletons. This specimen consisted of PBMCs, obtained on the day of the first yellow fever vaccination. These receptors were obtained from a man aged 18 to 30 who received the YFV17D yellow fever vaccine. Each CDR3 is given with its conserved first and last residue. D genes are given only for firm matches. Only part of the rows carry a size: once, few, many, or a class if the clone is expanded.

d_call j_call v_call clone_size cdr3_nt cdr3_aa
- TRBJ2-1 TRBV9 many TGTGCCAGCAGCGTAGTTTCCGGAACCGAGCAGTTCTTC CASSVVSGTEQFF
- TRBJ2-2 TRBV7-2 many TGTGCCAGCAGCTTAGGACAGCCCACCGGGGAGCTGTTTTTT CASSLGQPTGELFF
TRBD2 TRBJ2-7 TRBV20-1 - TGCAGTGCTAGACCAGGGACTAGGGAGCAGTACTTC CSARPGTREQYF
- TRBJ1-5 TRBV12-3/TRBV12-4 - TGTGCCAGCAGTTCTCGACGTAACGGGTGGGATCAGCCCCAGCATTTT CASSSRRNGWDQPQHF
TRBD2 TRBJ2-1 TRBV12-3/TRBV12-4 - TGTGCCAGCAGCGTCGTCCGGGACTACTACAATGAGCAGTTCTTC CASSVVRDYYNEQFF
- TRBJ1-1 TRBV7-3 - TGTGCCAGCAGCGCGACCCAGAACACTGAAGCTTTCTTT CASSATQNTEAFF
- TRBJ2-5 TRBV4-1 few TGCGCCAGCAGCCAATTAACAGTGGAGACCCAGTACTTC CASSQLTVETQYF
- TRBJ2-5 TRBV20-1 few TGCAGTGCTAGTGGTTCCGGACAAGAGACCCAGTACTTC CSASGSGQETQYF
- TRBJ1-1 TRBV12-3/TRBV12-4 few TGTGCCAGCGGAAACACGGTCGGCACTGAAGCTTTCTTT CASGNTVGTEAFF
- TRBJ2-3 TRBV6-2/TRBV6-3 few TGTGCCAGCTGCGAGAACGCGGGGTCCTACACAGATACGCAGTATTTT CASCENAGSYTDTQYF
TRBD1 TRBJ2-1 TRBV19 few TGTGCCAGTAGTAGAGGGACAGGGGGTCGTGAGCAGTTCTTC CASSRGTGGREQFF
- TRBJ2-3 TRBV7-2 few TGTGCCAGCAGCTTATCCTCCGGGCCTGGCGGGGATACGCAGTATTTT CASSLSSGPGGDTQYF
- TRBJ2-5 TRBV5-1 - TGCGCCAGCAGCCTCGGGACCCAGCAAGAGACCCAGTACTTC CASSLGTQQETQYF
- TRBJ2-2 TRBV3-1 few TGTGCCAGCAGCCAAAACCGGAACACCGGGGAGCTGTTTTTT CASSQNRNTGELFF
- TRBJ1-6 TRBV12-3/TRBV12-4 - TGTGCCAGCAGTTTTGGCGTGGATCCCCGTCCCCACTTT CASSFGVDPRPHF
TRBD1 TRBJ2-2 TRBV12-3/TRBV12-4 - TGTGCCAGCAAAAACCGGGACAGGGGGAACACCGGGGAGCTGTTTTTT CASKNRDRGNTGELFF
- TRBJ1-4 TRBV7-3 few TGTGCCAGCAGCTTAACGGGGCGCGGACCGATTCGGGGAGAAAAACTGTTTTTT CASSLTGRGPIRGEKLFF
- TRBJ2-3 TRBV12-3/TRBV12-4 few TGTGCCAGCAGCAGGGGACGAGGCGATACGCAGTATTTT CASSRGRGDTQYF
TRBD2 TRBJ2-3 TRBV7-2 - TGTGCCAGCAGCTTATCCCGGACTAGCGGGGGCTATACGCAGTATTTT CASSLSRTSGGYTQYF
- TRBJ2-5 TRBV5-1 few TGCGCCAGCAGCTCGGGCAGGGGAGGCCAAGAGACCCAGTACTTC CASSSGRGGQETQYF
TRBD2 TRBJ2-3 TRBV18 - TGTGCCAGCTCACCGAATCTAGCGGCAAACACAGATACGCAGTATTTT CASSPNLAANTDTQYF
- TRBJ1-5 TRBV4-3 few TGCGCCAGCAGCCAAGATCTGGGAAGAAATCAGCCCCAGCATTTT CASSQDLGRNQPQHF
- TRBJ2-5 TRBV12-3/TRBV12-4 few TGTGCCAGCAGCCCTTCGGAAGAGACCCAGTACTTC CASSPSEETQYF
- TRBJ2-5 TRBV7-2 few TGTGCCAGCAGACAATCTAGTTTATTGGAGACCCAGTACTTC CASRQSSLLETQYF
TRBD1 TRBJ2-7 TRBV11-2 few TGTGCCAGCAGCTTAGCAGGGGGACCTCACGAGCAGTACTTC CASSLAGGPHEQYF
TRBD2 TRBJ2-1 TRBV10-3 - TGTGCCATCAGTGAGCCCATAGCGGGGGCCTACAATGAGCAGTTCTTC CAISEPIAGAYNEQFF
TRBD1 TRBJ2-5 TRBV5-4 many TGTGCCAGCAGCCCGACAGGGATGGAAGAGACCCAGTACTTC CASSPTGMEETQYF
TRBD2 TRBJ2-3 TRBV7-9 - TGTGCCAGCAGCCGAGGACTAGCGGGGGTTAGCACAGATACGCAGTATTTT CASSRGLAGVSTDTQYF
- TRBJ1-6 TRBV28 few TGTGCCAGCAGTTGGGACATTTCACCCCTCCACTTT CASSWDISPLHF
- TRBJ1-5 TRBV4-1 many TGCGCCAGCAGCCAAGAATTGGGTAGTGGCCAGCCCCAGCATTTT CASSQELGSGQPQHF
- TRBJ2-2 TRBV4-1 few TGCGCCAGCAGCCAATTGTGGGCATCGGGCGGGGAGCTGTTTTTT CASSQLWASGGELFF
- TRBJ1-5 TRBV5-6 - TGTGCCAGCAGCCCGGGGCAAGGGAAGCCCCAGCATTTT CASSPGQGKPQHF
- TRBJ1-2 TRBV12-3/TRBV12-4 few TGTGCCAGCAGTTTGGGCAATACCCTTAACTATGGCTACACCTTC CASSLGNTLNYGYTF
TRBD1 TRBJ2-2 TRBV18 once TGTGCCAGCTCACTTGGACAGGGGGCCACCGGGGAGCTGTTTTTT CASSLGQGATGELFF
TRBD2 TRBJ2-1 TRBV7-9 few TGTGCCAGCAGCGGGACTACCCAGGAGCAGTTCTTC CASSGTTQEQFF
TRBD1 TRBJ1-5 TRBV3-1 many TGTGCCAGCAGCTATGGACAGGCTAATCAGCCCCAGCATTTT CASSYGQANQPQHF
- TRBJ2-1 TRBV7-9 many TGTGCCAGCAGCCTTCTGGCGGGGACATACAATGAGCAGTTCTTC CASSLLAGTYNEQFF
TRBD2 TRBJ2-3 TRBV11-1 - TGTGCCAGCAGCATTACTAGCGGGGGGACTCGGGTCCCAGATACGCAGTATTTT CASSITSGGTRVPDTQYF
- TRBJ1-2 TRBV29-1 few TGCAGCGTTGTTCCGGGCGACCGTGGCTACACCTTC CSVVPGDRGYTF